A selection of T cell receptor beta chains follows, all from one sample in a study of T cells after yellow fever vaccination. TCRdb reprocessed the 5' RACE reads via MiXCR and lists one record per CDR3 protein. This table holds more than 450,000 distinct CDR3 sequences, around a fifth found once. Sequenced here: PBMCs, sampled approximately 20 days after the first yellow fever vaccination. The receptor source for this set is a man aged 18 to 29 who received the YFV17D yellow fever vaccine. Both conserved end residues are part of each CDR3. D genes are given only for firm matches. Expanded clones get a size class; other rows say once, few or many, or leave the size out.

V,J,size,D,CDR3,DNA
TRBV20-1,TRBJ1-1,few,NA,CSAMGFMNTEAFF,TGCAGTGCTATGGGGTTCATGAACACTGAAGCTTTCTTT
TRBV19,TRBJ2-1,few,NA,CASSIRTHYNEQFF,TGTGCCAGTAGTATTCGGACACACTACAATGAGCAGTTCTTC
TRBV2,TRBJ2-5,few,NA,CASTPRTELQETQYF,TGTGCCAGCACCCCTAGGACCGAGCTACAAGAGACCCAGTACTTC
TRBV4-3,TRBJ1-1,NA,NA,CASSQDPNTEAFF,TGCGCCAGCAGCCAAGACCCGAACACTGAAGCTTTCTTT
TRBV11-2,TRBJ2-3,few,NA,CASSLGGGVRGSTDTQYF,TGTGCCAGCAGCTTAGGGGGCGGGGTGAGGGGGAGCACAGATACGCAGTATTTT
TRBV12-3/TRBV12-4,TRBJ2-7,NA,NA,CASSGASYEQYF,TGTGCCAGCAGTGGGGCTTCCTACGAGCAGTACTTC
TRBV28,TRBJ2-2,NA,NA,CASSWDSWNTGELFF,TGTGCCAGCAGTTGGGACTCCTGGAACACCGGGGAGCTGTTTTTT
TRBV7-2,TRBJ2-5,many,NA,CASSSTRSSAQETQYF,TGTGCCAGCAGCTCAACTCGGTCGTCAGCTCAAGAGACCCAGTACTTC
TRBV7-2,TRBJ1-2,many,NA,CASSPGQLHGYTF,TGTGCCAGCAGCCCTGGACAGCTCCATGGCTACACCTTC
TRBV5-1,TRBJ2-7,NA,TRBD1,CASSLAGGLFYEQYF,TGCGCCAGCAGTTTGGCAGGGGGTTTATTCTACGAGCAGTACTTC
TRBV9,TRBJ2-5,few,TRBD2,CASSAGGPETQYF,TGTGCCAGCAGCGCGGGGGGGCCAGAGACCCAGTACTTC
TRBV7-2,TRBJ1-2,few,TRBD1,CASSLNGAGGAGYGYTF,TGTGCCAGCAGCTTAAACGGGGCAGGGGGCGCCGGCTATGGCTACACCTTC
TRBV3-1,TRBJ1-3,few,NA,CASSQRDNGNTIYF,TGTGCCAGCAGCCAAAGGGACAATGGAAACACCATATATTTT
TRBV5-4,TRBJ2-3,NA,TRBD1,CASSSSGGLATDTQYF,TGTGCCAGCAGCTCCTCAGGGGGTCTCGCCACAGATACGCAGTATTTT
TRBV5-5,TRBJ1-2,few,NA,CASSLPGGRLEGYTF,TGTGCCAGCAGCTTGCCGGGGGGGCGACTGGAGGGCTACACCTTC